A selection of T cell receptor beta chains follows, all from one sample in a study of cytomegalovirus exposure and HLA in healthy donors. Here immunoSEQ multiplex PCR was the method, and the copy in TCRdb shows in-frame clones only, minus some. The data show 150,000 or so clones, with about 72% seen just once and less than 2.5% held by the top ten. Sequencing input: PBMCs. The receptors here all came from a man in his fifties in good health and CMV-seropositive. CDR3s include the opening cysteine and the closing phenylalanine or tryptophan. A D gene is named only where the DNA matches it firmly. The size of a clone is reported for some rows only, either as once, few or many, or as a class for expanded clones.

clone_size: NA; d_call: NA; v_call: TRBV25-1; j_call: TRBJ2-1; cdr3_aa: CASSEGFGFLAEQFF; cdr3_nt: TGTGCCAGCAGTGAAGGGTTCGGGTTTCTCGCTGAGCAGTTCTTC
clone_size: NA; d_call: NA; v_call: TRBV6-1; j_call: TRBJ2-4; cdr3_aa: CASSEVNTQGGTKNIQYF; cdr3_nt: TGTGCCAGCAGTGAGGTTAATACACAGGGTGGGACCAAAAACATTCAGTACTTC
clone_size: NA; d_call: NA; v_call: TRBV7-9; j_call: TRBJ2-1; cdr3_aa: CASSKTGWGSYNEQFF; cdr3_nt: TGTGCCAGCAGCAAGACAGGCTGGGGCTCCTACAATGAGCAGTTCTTC
clone_size: NA; d_call: NA; v_call: TRBV6-5; j_call: TRBJ2-7; cdr3_aa: CASSYDQGPYEQYF; cdr3_nt: TGTGCCAGCAGTTACGATCAGGGCCCTTACGAGCAGTACTTC
clone_size: NA; d_call: TRBD1; v_call: TRBV7-9; j_call: TRBJ1-1; cdr3_aa: CASSLDRGLTEAFF; cdr3_nt: TGTGCCAGCAGCTTAGACAGGGGGCTCACTGAAGCTTTCTTT
clone_size: once; d_call: TRBD1; v_call: TRBV28; j_call: TRBJ2-7; cdr3_aa: CASSSSGTAYEQYF; cdr3_nt: TGTGCCAGCAGTTCCTCCGGGACAGCCTACGAGCAGTACTTC
clone_size: NA; d_call: TRBD2; v_call: TRBV19; j_call: TRBJ2-3; cdr3_aa: CASSMRLAGGHASTDTQYF; cdr3_nt: TGTGCCAGTAGTATGAGACTAGCGGGGGGGCACGCTAGCACAGATACGCAGTATTTT
clone_size: NA; d_call: NA; v_call: TRBV9; j_call: TRBJ2-7; cdr3_aa: CASSVEAGPSYEQYF; cdr3_nt: TGTGCCAGCAGCGTAGAGGCAGGCCCGTCCTACGAGCAGTACTTC
clone_size: NA; d_call: TRBD1; v_call: TRBV5-1; j_call: TRBJ2-2; cdr3_aa: CASSDRAGWTGELFF; cdr3_nt: TGCGCCAGCAGCGACAGGGCGGGTTGGACCGGGGAGCTATTTTTT
clone_size: NA; d_call: NA; v_call: TRBV2; j_call: TRBJ2-1; cdr3_aa: CASMREKGHEQFF; cdr3_nt: TGTGCCAGCATGCGGGAAAAAGGGCATGAGCAGTTCTTC